The T cell receptor (beta chain) described here comes from a study of T-cell memory formation after mild COVID-19. Findings and caveats of the study: SARS-CoV-2 specificity of second-wave clones peaking day 37 was unconfirmed.

Turning to this clonotype: What it recognizes is unknown.

The germline V gene has CDR1 MGHRA and CDR2 YSYEKL. Trimming cost V 3 bases and J 6 bases, with 15 bases left between them. CDR3 length: 14 residues. TCRdb itself ran the 5' RACE reads through MiXCR, one entry per CDR3 protein. The table has fewer than 600,000 distinct CDR3 sequences, about 20% seen once. This sequence originates from an adult woman who had mild COVID-19 (a few samples of this study predate the infection). Cell type and time point are not known. Specimen: PBMCs or a T cell subset sorted from them (not recorded which). J is TRBJ2-7 and V is TRBV4-1, with D possibly being TRBD1 (7 bases). The CDR3 loop reads CASSQATGRSEQYF. The CDR3 DNA reads TGCGCCAGCAGCCAGGCGACAGGGAGGAGCGAGCAGTACTTC.